Listed below are T cell receptor beta chains from one sample, sequenced in a study of response to subunit inactivated influenza vaccine. MiXCR, applied by TCRdb to the RT-PCR reads, yields one record per CDR3 protein. This sample has 630,000 or so distinct CDR3 sequences, with 15% to 18% found just once. The sequencing used PBMCs from blood, collected roughly 12 days after vaccination. The receptors originated from a man between 50 and 59 years old who received an inactivated influenza vaccine. CDR3s include the opening cysteine and the closing phenylalanine or tryptophan. Each record gives: D gene, J gene, V gene, clone size, CDR3 DNA, CDR3 protein. D genes are given only for firm matches. For some rows the clone size is stated as once, few or many, or as a class when expanded; others skip it.

D: .; J: TRBJ2-3; V: TRBV12-3/TRBV12-4; size: .; DNA: TGTGCCAGCAGCGGTACCCCCCGGGGGACAGATACGCAGTATTTT; CDR3: CASSGTPRGTDTQYF
D: TRBD1; J: TRBJ2-7; V: TRBV20-1; size: .; DNA: TGCAGTGCTTTACCGAGTACCCCGGGACAGGGCCTCCCTTACGAGCAGTACTTC; CDR3: CSALPSTPGQGLPYEQYF
D: TRBD1; J: TRBJ2-7; V: TRBV12-3/TRBV12-4; size: few; DNA: TGTGCCAGCAGTTTAGGTGGCAGGGGGAACTACGAGCAGTACTTC; CDR3: CASSLGGRGNYEQYF
D: TRBD1; J: TRBJ1-2; V: TRBV7-9; size: .; DNA: TGTGCCAGCAGCACCAACGACAGGGTTTATGGCTACACCTTC; CDR3: CASSTNDRVYGYTF
D: .; J: TRBJ2-3; V: TRBV20-1; size: .; DNA: TGCAGTGCTAAAGCCGGTAGTGTTTCCACAGATACGCAGTATTTT; CDR3: CSAKAGSVSTDTQYF
D: .; J: TRBJ1-4; V: TRBV2; size: .; DNA: TGTGCCAGCGGATCAGTGACTACTAATGAAAAACTGTTTTTT; CDR3: CASGSVTTNEKLFF
D: .; J: TRBJ2-3; V: TRBV13; size: many; DNA: TGTGCCAGCAGCTTAGTTCAGGATCCAGATACGCAGTATTTT; CDR3: CASSLVQDPDTQYF
D: .; J: TRBJ2-5; V: TRBV20-1; size: .; DNA: TGCAGTGCTAGAGATGCCGGAGGGGGGGAGACCCAGTACTTC; CDR3: CSARDAGGGETQYF
D: TRBD2; J: TRBJ2-5; V: TRBV7-6; size: .; DNA: TGTGCCAGCAGCTTACCGGGGGGAGAGACCCAGTCCTTC; CDR3: CASSLPGGETQSF
D: .; J: TRBJ1-6; V: TRBV20-1; size: .; DNA: TGCAGTGCTAGCCGAGGTGATTCACCCCTCCACTTT; CDR3: CSASRGDSPLHF
D: .; J: TRBJ1-1; V: TRBV6-5; size: few; DNA: TGTGCCAGCAGCTACCACCCTTATGAGGGGAGCACTGAAGCTTTCTTT; CDR3: CASSYHPYEGSTEAFF
D: TRBD2; J: TRBJ2-1; V: TRBV3-1; size: many; DNA: TGTGCCAGCAGCCAACCCCGGGCGGGGGGGTTCTCCTACAATGAGCAGTTCTTC; CDR3: CASSQPRAGGFSYNEQFF
D: .; J: TRBJ1-2; V: TRBV2; size: few; DNA: TGTGCCAGCATCCTGGAGTCAGGGGCTGGCTATGGCTACACCTTC; CDR3: CASILESGAGYGYTF
D: TRBD2; J: TRBJ2-7; V: TRBV4-3; size: many; DNA: TGCGCCAGCAGCCAGGGCCGGACTAGCGGGGCGAACAGACATTCCTACGAGCAGTACTTC; CDR3: CASSQGRTSGANRHSYEQYF
D: .; J: TRBJ2-7; V: TRBV28; size: .; DNA: TGTGCCAGCTCACGGGGGACCGGCTACGAGCAGTACTTC; CDR3: CASSRGTGYEQYF
D: .; J: TRBJ2-7; V: TRBV4-1; size: .; DNA: TGCGCCAGCAGCCAAGAGTTACATAACGGGTACGAGCAGTACTTC; CDR3: CASSQELHNGYEQYF
D: TRBD1; J: TRBJ2-3; V: TRBV7-8; size: few; DNA: TGTGCCAGCAGGAGGGGACAGACCACAGATACGCAGTATTTT; CDR3: CASRRGQTTDTQYF
D: TRBD1; J: TRBJ1-1; V: TRBV18; size: few; DNA: TGTGCCAGCTCACCGGCCGGACAGGGGACCTACCCTGAAGCTTTCTTT; CDR3: CASSPAGQGTYPEAFF
D: TRBD2; J: TRBJ2-3; V: TRBV4-2; size: .; DNA: TGTGCCAGCAGCCGGACTAGCGGGGGGAGCACAGATACGCAGTATTTT; CDR3: CASSRTSGGSTDTQYF
D: .; J: TRBJ2-1; V: TRBV5-5; size: few; DNA: TGTGCCAGCAGCTTGGCCCAGGGAAGCTCCTACAATGAGCAGTTCTTC; CDR3: CASSLAQGSSYNEQFF
D: .; J: TRBJ1-1; V: TRBV6-2/TRBV6-3; size: .; DNA: TGTGCCAGCACCCAAACAAATGAAGCTTTCTTT; CDR3: CASTQTNEAFF
D: .; J: TRBJ1-6; V: TRBV20-1; size: few; DNA: TGCAGTGCTAGAGAATCCGGGACACTATATAATTCACCCCTCCACTTT; CDR3: CSARESGTLYNSPLHF
D: TRBD2; J: TRBJ2-1; V: TRBV4-3; size: .; DNA: TGCGCCAGCAGCCAATTTTCCGCCTCCAGGACTAGGGATTCCTACAATGAGCAGTTCTTC; CDR3: CASSQFSASRTRDSYNEQFF
D: .; J: TRBJ2-5; V: TRBV7-9; size: few; DNA: TGTGCCTGGGGTTTAGAGACCCAGTACTTC; CDR3: CAWGLETQYF